Listed below are T cell receptor beta chains from one sample, sequenced in a study of blood T cell repertoires in COVID-19. Assay used: immunoSEQ multiplex PCR; TCRdb lists only in-frame clones, some missing. The data hold more than 150,000 clones, with roughly 90% observed a single time. The sequenced material came from peripheral blood. The receptor source for this set is a man aged 55 to 70 with acute or convalescent COVID-19. Each CDR3 is given with its conserved first and last residue. A D gene is named only where the DNA matches it firmly. A row's size may be missing; if present it is once, few, many or a size class.

>once|TRBV9|TRBJ2-3|TRBD2
TGTGCCAGCAGCGTAGCGGGGGGGGGCGCAGGTACGCAGTATTTT
CASSVAGGGAGTQYF
>NA|TRBV21-1|TRBJ1-5|NA
TGTGCCAACGGACAGGGGAGCAATCAGCCCCAGCATTTT
CANGQGSNQPQHF
>NA|TRBV18|TRBJ2-7|TRBD2
TGTGCCAGCTCACCTCAGGGAGGGGACTACGAGCAGTACTTC
CASSPQGGDYEQYF
>few|TRBV15|TRBJ1-4|TRBD1
TGTGCCACCAGCAGAGGACAGGGGGATAGTGAAAAACTGTTTTTT
CATSRGQGDSEKLFF
>NA|TRBV2|TRBJ2-2|TRBD1
TGTGCCAGCAGGGGACAGGGTAGGAACACCGGGGAGCTGTTTTTT
CASRGQGRNTGELFF
>NA|TRBV14|TRBJ1-2|NA
TGTGCCAGCAGCCAAAATCGGGGGATCTATGGCTACACCTTC
CASSQNRGIYGYTF
>NA|TRBV6-5|TRBJ2-2|NA
TGTGCCAGCAGTTACGAGGGCCTATCGACCGGGGAGCTGTTTTTT
CASSYEGLSTGELFF
>NA|TRBV24-1|TRBJ1-5|TRBD1
TGTGCCACCAGTGACCCAAGACAGGGAGTACAGCCCCAGCATTTT
CATSDPRQGVQPQHF
>NA|TRBV15|TRBJ1-2|NA
TGTGCCACCAGCAGATCGGAGAACTATGGCTACACCTTC
CATSRSENYGYTF
>NA|TRBV7-9|TRBJ1-2|NA
TGTGCCAGCAGCTTACTCTTAGACAGCTCTAACTATGGCTACACCTTC
CASSLLLDSSNYGYTF
>NA|TRBV5-1|TRBJ2-7|TRBD1
TGCGCCAGCAGCTTTCCCGACAGGGGGACCTACGAGCAGTACTTC
CASSFPDRGTYEQYF
>NA|TRBV7-2|TRBJ2-5|NA
TGTGCCAGCAGCGAACAGGGTGGCCTCCAAGAGACCCAGTACTTC
CASSEQGGLQETQYF
>once|TRBV5-1|TRBJ2-7|TRBD2
TGCGCCAGCAGCTTGGCACTGAGGGCTAGCGGGGGGGCCGGGTCCTACGAGCAGTACTTC
CASSLALRASGGAGSYEQYF
>once|TRBV13|TRBJ2-7|NA
TGTGCCAGCAGCCTAGCCCAGGGGCGTATTTCCTACGAGCAGTACTTC
CASSLAQGRISYEQYF
>NA|TRBV27|TRBJ2-1|TRBD2
TGTGCCAGCAGTTTAAACGGGGGGGGTCCTTACAATGAGCAGTTCTTC
CASSLNGGGPYNEQFF
>NA|TRBV6-5|TRBJ2-2|NA
TGTGCCAGCAGTTACTCAAGGGGGACCGGGGAGCTGTTTTTT
CASSYSRGTGELFF
>NA|TRBV19|TRBJ2-7|TRBD1
TGTGCCAGTAGTGCGGGACAGGGCTCCTACGAGCAGTACTTC
CASSAGQGSYEQYF